This T cell receptor beta chain stems from a study of shared clonotypes between healthy human individuals. Study-wide context: Donors were a couple of women and a few men aged 18 to 49.

In germline, CDR1 is MNHEY, CDR2 SMNVEV (reference sequence). Trimming removed 4 bases at V and 4 bases at J, with 7 bases between. The CDR3 has 13 residues. This clone has just a few counts. Antigen specificity is unknown. The assay was immunoSEQ multiplex PCR, and TCRdb's table has in-frame clones only and misses some. Of 2.3 million or so clones listed, just over 90% were seen once; the top ten hold about 0.37%. General study points: Represented diversity (both genetic and exposure-history) was limited by the small number of donors. Shared clonotypes: 4.5% to 6% naive CD4, around 3.7% naive CD8, less than 2.5% memory CD4, about 0.41% memory CD8. Naive subsets generally exceeded memory subsets in estimated richness.

This rearrangement joins TRBV27 to TRBJ2-2; D remains ambiguous. The receptor comes from a man younger than 35 in good health. Some clones in this sample may be carry-over from other donors' samples. Sequencing was done on a sample of naive CD4+ T cells from PBMCs. Subset reported: CD45RA+ positively selected. As DNA, the CDR3 is TGTGCCAGCAGTTCGACCTTCACCGGGGAGCTGTTTTTT. Its protein is CASSSTFTGELFF.